This T cell receptor (beta chain) appears in the sequencing data of a study of metastatic and nonmetastatic thyroid tumors. Whole-study context: Samples came from malignant and benign thyroid patients, and repertoires were compared across blood and tumor or nodule tissue. Overall study findings and caveats: Patients with malignant thyroid tumors reportedly had significantly higher TCR beta diversity than those with benign nodules, in blood and tumor.

The length of the CDR3 is 14 residues. CDR1 DFQATT and CDR2 SNEGSKA come from the germline V gene (reference sequence). Trimming took 5 bases from V and 3 from J; bases not matched to a gene: 5. In the source study's methods: A classifier of distant metastasis in papillary thyroid cancer was built from CDR3 differences (across clinicopathological groups). Using MiXCR, TCRdb re-called clones from the PCR reads. TCRdb's processing, not the authors', yielded these V and J calls. The sample yields tens of thousands of clones, 16% seen once. No patient received treatment before thyroid surgery. This clone was counted many times. Its target is unknown.

The clonotype was recovered from a female donor with papillary thyroid cancer or a benign thyroid nodule (not recorded which). Some clones in this sample may be carry-over from other donors' samples. The chain couples TRBV20-1 to TRBJ1-4; 8 bases match TRBD1. Sequenced: blood. CDR3 residues: CSARQGASNEKLFF. CDR3 coding DNA: TGCAGTGCTCGCCAGGGGGCATCTAATGAAAAACTGTTTTTT.